This TCR beta chain was identified during a study of OX40 agonist ivuxolimab in advanced cancers. Looking at the study overall: Partial responses were achieved by three patients, of whom one had hepatocellular carcinoma and two had cutaneous melanoma.

The V segment lost 8 bases and the J segment 5 bases; nucleotides outside the gene matches: 11. The CDR3 is 14 amino acids. The germline V gene encodes CDR1 MGHDK and CDR2 SYGVNS. The repertoire was sequenced with immunoSEQ multiplex PCR; TCRdb's copy has only in-frame clones and lacks some. Among about 57,000 clones listed, under 85% were seen once. On this clone: Its antigen is unidentified.

Study results and limitations: The expanded peripheral T cells' antigen specificity was not determined. Within 6 weeks, CD4+ and CD8+ blood T cells expanded clonally at 0.1 to 3.0 mg/kg. Some of the lowest clonal expansion was seen in partial responders at 0.1-3.0 mg/kg.

This sequence originates from an adult with an advanced solid tumor such as melanoma, head and neck, liver or kidney cancer. The chain couples TRBV25-1 to TRBJ1-1, with 7 bases aligning to TRBD1. This sample comprised CD4+ or CD8+ T cells sorted from blood, obtained in a trial of the OX40 agonist ivuxolimab. The CDR3 spells CASGRTGRGTEAFF. The DNA of the CDR3 is TGTGCCAGCGGCCGGACAGGTAGAGGTACTGAAGCTTTCTTT.